Sequencing of this T cell receptor beta chain was carried out in a study of blood T cells in healthy people across ages. The CDR3 spans 11 residues. Germline V gene sequence: CDR1 SQVTM, CDR2 ANQGSEA. Using a J-beta primer mix together with a sample-barcoded 5' primer, a second PCR was run for roughly 7 to 12 cycles. TCRdb used MiXCR to reprocess the 5' RACE reads, holding one entry per CDR3 protein. The table shows around 1,800,000 distinct CDR3 sequences, with around 42% occurring only once. In regard to this clonotype: The germline gene is not matched at one end of the junction; a read error may be the cause.

The gene calls are TRBV29-1 and TRBJ2-3; D unresolved. The source material was blood. The clonotype was recovered from a human donor in good health. The CDR3 coding sequence is TGCAGCGGCTCGCCAACTGATACGCGGTATTTT. It specifies CSGSPTDTRYF.